Included here is one T cell receptor (beta chain) sequence, with context. The method was immunoSEQ multiplex PCR; TCRdb's version includes in-frame clones alone and lacks a portion of them. In the table there are some 180,000 clones, 83% of which are singletons. This sample was taken from a study of blood T cell repertoires in COVID-19. The V gene end was trimmed by 9 bases and the J gene end by 6 bases; junction bases not matched to a gene: 10. Germline-derived CDR1 and CDR2 are MNHEY and SVGAGI. The CDR3 has 14 amino acids. This TCR was sampled from a woman between 70 and 85 years old who had recovered from COVID-19. The sequenced material came from peripheral blood. The chain is built from TRBV6-5 and TRBJ2-1; 8 positions agree with TRBD2. The DNA for the CDR3 is TGTGCCAGTCGCCTGGGCGGGAGGTCCAATGAGCAGTTCTTC. This translates into CASRLGGRSNEQFF.